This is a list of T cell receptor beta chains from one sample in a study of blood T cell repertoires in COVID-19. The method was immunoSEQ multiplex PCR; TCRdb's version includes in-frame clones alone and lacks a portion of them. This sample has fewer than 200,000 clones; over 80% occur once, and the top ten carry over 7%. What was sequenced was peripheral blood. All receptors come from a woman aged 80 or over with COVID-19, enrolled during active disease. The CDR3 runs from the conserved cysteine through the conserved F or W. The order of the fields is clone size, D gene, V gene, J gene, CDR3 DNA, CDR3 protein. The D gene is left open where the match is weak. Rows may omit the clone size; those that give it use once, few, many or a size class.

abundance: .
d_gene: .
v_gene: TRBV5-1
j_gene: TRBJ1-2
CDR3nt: TGCGCCAGCAGCTTTACAGGAGACTATGGCTACACCTTC
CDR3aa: CASSFTGDYGYTF

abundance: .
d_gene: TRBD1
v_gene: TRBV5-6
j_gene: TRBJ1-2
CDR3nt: TGTGCCAGCAGTTTACAGGGGCGCGACTATGGCTACACCTTC
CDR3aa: CASSLQGRDYGYTF

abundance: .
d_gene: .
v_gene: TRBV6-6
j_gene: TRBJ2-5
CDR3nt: TGTGCCAGCAGGCCCCAACCGGGTCTTAAAGAGACCCAGTACTTC
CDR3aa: CASRPQPGLKETQYF

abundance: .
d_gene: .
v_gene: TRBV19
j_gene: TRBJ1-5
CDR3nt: TGTGCCAGTAGTATCTATGAGCAGCCCCAGCATTTT
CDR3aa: CASSIYEQPQHF

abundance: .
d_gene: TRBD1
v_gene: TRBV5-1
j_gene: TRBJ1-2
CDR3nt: TGCGCCAGCAGCTTGGCCCAGGGGGCTGGTGGCTACACCTTC
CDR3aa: CASSLAQGAGGYTF

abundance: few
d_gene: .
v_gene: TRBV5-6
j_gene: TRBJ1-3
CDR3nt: TGTGCCAGCAGCCGAGACAGTATTTCTGGAAACACCATATATTTT
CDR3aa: CASSRDSISGNTIYF

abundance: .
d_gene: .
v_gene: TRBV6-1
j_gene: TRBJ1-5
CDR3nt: TGTGCCAGCAGTGAAGCGGGCCACCGGGGGCCCCAGCATTTT
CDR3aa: CASSEAGHRGPQHF

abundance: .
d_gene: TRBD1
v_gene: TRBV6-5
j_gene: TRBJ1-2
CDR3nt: TGTGCCAGCAGACAAGACAGGGGCTCTAACTATGGCTACACCTTC
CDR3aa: CASRQDRGSNYGYTF

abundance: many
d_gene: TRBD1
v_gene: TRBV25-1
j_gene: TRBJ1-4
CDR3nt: TGTGCCAGCAGTGACCACAGGGGGCGGAATGAAAAACTGTTTTTT
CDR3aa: CASSDHRGRNEKLFF

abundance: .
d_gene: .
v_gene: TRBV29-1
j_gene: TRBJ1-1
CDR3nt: TGCAGCGCCCGGACAGTCCTTGTGGACACTGAAGCTTTCTTT
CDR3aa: CSARTVLVDTEAFF

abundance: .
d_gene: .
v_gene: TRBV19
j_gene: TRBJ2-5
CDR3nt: TGTGCCAGTAGTGCATTATCCAGGGGTTTTGGAGAGACCCAGTACTTC
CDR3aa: CASSALSRGFGETQYF

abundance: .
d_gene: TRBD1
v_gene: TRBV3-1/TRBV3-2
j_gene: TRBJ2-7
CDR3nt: TGTGCCACTCGGACAGGCCTTGGCGAGCAGTACTTC
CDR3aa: CATRTGLGEQYF

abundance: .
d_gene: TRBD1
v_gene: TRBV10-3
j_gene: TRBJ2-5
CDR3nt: TGTGCCATCAGTGGGAACAGGGGGCAAGAGACCCAGTACTTC
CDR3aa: CAISGNRGQETQYF

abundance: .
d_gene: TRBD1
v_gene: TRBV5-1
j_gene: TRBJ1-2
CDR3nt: TGCGCCAGCAGCTCGGGGACAGGGAAGGGGTATGGCTACACCTTC
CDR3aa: CASSSGTGKGYGYTF

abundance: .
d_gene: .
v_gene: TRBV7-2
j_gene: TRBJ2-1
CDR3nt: TGTGCCAGCAGCTTAGTGGGGGGTAGTTACAATGAGCAGTTCTTC
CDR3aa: CASSLVGGSYNEQFF

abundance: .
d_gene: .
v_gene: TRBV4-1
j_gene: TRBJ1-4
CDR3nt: TGCGCCAGCAGCCGAACCCCCGCCATTGAGGGGAGGAGTGATGAAAAACTGTTTTTT
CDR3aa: CASSRTPAIEGRSDEKLFF

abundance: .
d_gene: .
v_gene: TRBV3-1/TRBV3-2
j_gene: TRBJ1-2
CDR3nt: TGTGCCAGCAGTCGGGGAGGGTATGGCTACACCTTC
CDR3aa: CASSRGGYGYTF

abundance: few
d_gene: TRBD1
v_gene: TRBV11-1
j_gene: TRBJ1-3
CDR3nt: TGTGCCAGTGCGGACAGGGCTGGAGGAAACACCATATATTTT
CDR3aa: CASADRAGGNTIYF

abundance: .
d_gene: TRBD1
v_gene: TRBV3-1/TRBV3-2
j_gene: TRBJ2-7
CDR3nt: TGTGCCAGCAGCCACCGAGGGACAGGCATCTCCTACGAGCAGTACTTC
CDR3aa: CASSHRGTGISYEQYF

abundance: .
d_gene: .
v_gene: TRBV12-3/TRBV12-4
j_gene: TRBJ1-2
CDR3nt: TGTGCCAGCGGGTACAGACTATACACCTTC
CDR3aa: CASGYRLYTF

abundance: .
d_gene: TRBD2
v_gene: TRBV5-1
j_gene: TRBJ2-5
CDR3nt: TGCGCCAGCAGCCTAGGACTAGTACAAGAGACCCAGTACTTC
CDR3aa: CASSLGLVQETQYF

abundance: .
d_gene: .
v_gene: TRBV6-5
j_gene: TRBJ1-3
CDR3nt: TGTGCCAGCAAGAACGACAGGATCTCTGGAAACACCATATATTTT
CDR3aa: CASKNDRISGNTIYF

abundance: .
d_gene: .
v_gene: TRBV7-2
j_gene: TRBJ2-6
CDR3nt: TGTGCCAGCAGCTTGGTCGCGGGGCCTGGGGCCAACGTCCTGACTTTC
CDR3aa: CASSLVAGPGANVLTF

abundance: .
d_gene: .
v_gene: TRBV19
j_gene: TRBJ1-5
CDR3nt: TGTGCCAGTAGTATAGGTTCTGTTCAGCCCCAGCATTTT
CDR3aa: CASSIGSVQPQHF

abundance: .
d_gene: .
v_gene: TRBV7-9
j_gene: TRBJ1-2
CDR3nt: TGTGCCAGCAGCACGGGCAACACAAGGGGCGTCTATGGCTACACCTTC
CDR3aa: CASSTGNTRGVYGYTF

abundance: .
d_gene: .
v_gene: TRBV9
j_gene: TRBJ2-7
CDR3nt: TGTGCCAGCAGCGTAGATCAGGGTTACGAGCAGTACTTC
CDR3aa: CASSVDQGYEQYF

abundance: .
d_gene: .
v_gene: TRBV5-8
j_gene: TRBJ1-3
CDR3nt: TGTGCCAGCAGACCCGGGATTCAGGGGAACACCATATATTTT
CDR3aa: CASRPGIQGNTIYF

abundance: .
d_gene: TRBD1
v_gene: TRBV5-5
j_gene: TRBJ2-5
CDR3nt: TGTGCCAGCAGCTTGGACAGGGGTGGAGAGACCCAGTACTTC
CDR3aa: CASSLDRGGETQYF

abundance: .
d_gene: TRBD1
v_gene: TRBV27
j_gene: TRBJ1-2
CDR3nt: TGTGCCAGCAGTTCCATAAGACAGGGGGCCAACGGCTACACCTTC
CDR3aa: CASSSIRQGANGYTF

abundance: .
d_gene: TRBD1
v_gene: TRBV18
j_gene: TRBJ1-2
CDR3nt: TGTGCCAGCTCACCAAATAGGGGGCGTGACTATGGCTACACCTTC
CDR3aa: CASSPNRGRDYGYTF

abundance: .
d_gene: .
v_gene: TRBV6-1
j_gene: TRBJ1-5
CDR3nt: TGTGCCAGCAGTGAAGCCTGGGGCAGCAATCAGCCCCAGCATTTT
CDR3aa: CASSEAWGSNQPQHF

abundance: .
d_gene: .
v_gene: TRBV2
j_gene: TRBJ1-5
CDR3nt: TGTGCCAGCAGCTATGGAGGGGACGGACAGCCCCAGCATTTT
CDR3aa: CASSYGGDGQPQHF

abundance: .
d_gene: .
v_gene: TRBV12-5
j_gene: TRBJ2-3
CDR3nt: TGTGCTAGTGGTTTGTGGCCCGTCCAAGATACGCAGTATTTT
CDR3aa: CASGLWPVQDTQYF

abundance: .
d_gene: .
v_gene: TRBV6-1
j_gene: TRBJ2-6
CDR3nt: TGTGCCAGCAGTGAAATGGTGCAGGGCGCTGGGGCCAACGTCCTGACTTTC
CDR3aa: CASSEMVQGAGANVLTF

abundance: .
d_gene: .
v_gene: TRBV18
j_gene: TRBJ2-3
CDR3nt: TGTGCCAGCTCACCCCCTGGGCAGGTAAGGACAGATACGCAGTATTTT
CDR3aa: CASSPPGQVRTDTQYF

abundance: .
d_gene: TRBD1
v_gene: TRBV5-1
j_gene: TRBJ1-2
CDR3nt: TGCGCCAGCAGCTTAGGGACAGGGACGGGAGCTTATGGCTACACCTTC
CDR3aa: CASSLGTGTGAYGYTF

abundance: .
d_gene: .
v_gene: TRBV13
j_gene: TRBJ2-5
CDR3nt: TGTGCCAGCAGCAGTAACCTAGAGTGGGAGACCCAGTACTTC
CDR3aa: CASSSNLEWETQYF

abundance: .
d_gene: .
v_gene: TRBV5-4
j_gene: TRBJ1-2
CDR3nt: TGTGCCAGCAGCCCGGACGGGATCTATGGCTACACCTTC
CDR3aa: CASSPDGIYGYTF

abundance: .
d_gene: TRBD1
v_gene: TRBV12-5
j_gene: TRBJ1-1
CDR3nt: TGTGCTAGTGGCCGGGGGCGACAGGGGGCGAACACTGAAGCTTTCTTT
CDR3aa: CASGRGRQGANTEAFF

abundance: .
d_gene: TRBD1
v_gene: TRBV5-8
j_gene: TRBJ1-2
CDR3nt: TGTGCCAGCAGCTTAGGGGGCGGTCGACAATCCCCCTATGGCTACACCTTC
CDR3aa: CASSLGGGRQSPYGYTF

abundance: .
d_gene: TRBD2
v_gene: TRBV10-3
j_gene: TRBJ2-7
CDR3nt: TGTGCCATCAGTGAGCCGAAACCGGGACTAGCGGGGCCTAGCGAGCAGTACTTC
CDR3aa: CAISEPKPGLAGPSEQYF

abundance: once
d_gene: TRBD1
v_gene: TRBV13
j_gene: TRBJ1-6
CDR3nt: TGTGCCAGCAGCTACCAGGGACAGGGAGATTCACCCCTCCACTTT
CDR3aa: CASSYQGQGDSPLHF

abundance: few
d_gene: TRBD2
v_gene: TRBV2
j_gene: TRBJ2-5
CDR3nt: TGTGCCAGCAGTGAAGCAGTAGCGGGGCTAGTAGACGGGGAGACCCAGTACTTC
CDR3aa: CASSEAVAGLVDGETQYF

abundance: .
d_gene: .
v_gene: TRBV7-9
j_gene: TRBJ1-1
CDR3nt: TGTGCCAGCACTATCAGCCGGGGTGACGGCACTGAAGCTTTCTTT
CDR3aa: CASTISRGDGTEAFF

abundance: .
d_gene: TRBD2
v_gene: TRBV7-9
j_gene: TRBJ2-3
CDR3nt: TGTGCCAGCAGCCCAGAGACTAGCAGTATGACAGATACGCAGTATTTT
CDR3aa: CASSPETSSMTDTQYF

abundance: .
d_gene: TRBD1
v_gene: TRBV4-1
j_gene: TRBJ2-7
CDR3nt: TGCGCCAGCAGCCAAACAGGGGTGGCCTACGAGCAGTACTTC
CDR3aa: CASSQTGVAYEQYF

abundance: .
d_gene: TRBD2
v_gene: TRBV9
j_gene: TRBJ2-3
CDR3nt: TGTGCCAGCAGCGTACTAGCGGCTAGCACAGATACGCAGTATTTT
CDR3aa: CASSVLAASTDTQYF